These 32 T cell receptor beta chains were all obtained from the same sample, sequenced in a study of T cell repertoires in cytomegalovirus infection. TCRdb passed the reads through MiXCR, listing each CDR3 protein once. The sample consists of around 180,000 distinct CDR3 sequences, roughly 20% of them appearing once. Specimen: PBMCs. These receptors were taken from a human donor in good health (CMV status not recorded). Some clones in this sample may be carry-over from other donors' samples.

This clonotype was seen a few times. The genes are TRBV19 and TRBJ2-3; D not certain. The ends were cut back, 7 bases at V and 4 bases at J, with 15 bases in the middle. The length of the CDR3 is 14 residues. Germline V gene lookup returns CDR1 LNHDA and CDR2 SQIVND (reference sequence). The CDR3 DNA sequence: TGTGCCAGTAATCCTCACGCGGTCCCAGATACGCAGTATTTT. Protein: CASNPHAVPDTQYF.

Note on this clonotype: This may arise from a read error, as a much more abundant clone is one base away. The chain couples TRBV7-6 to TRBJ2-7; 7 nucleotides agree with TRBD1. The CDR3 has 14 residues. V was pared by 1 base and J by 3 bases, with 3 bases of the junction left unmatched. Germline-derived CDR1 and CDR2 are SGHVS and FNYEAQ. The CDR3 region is CASSLGDSLYEQYF. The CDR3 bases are TGTGCCAGCAGCTTAGGGGACAGCCTCTACGAGCAGTACTTC.

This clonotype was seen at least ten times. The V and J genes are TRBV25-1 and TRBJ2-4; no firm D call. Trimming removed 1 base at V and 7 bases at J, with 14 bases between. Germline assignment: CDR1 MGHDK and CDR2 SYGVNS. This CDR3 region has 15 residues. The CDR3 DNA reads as TGTGCCAGCAGTGAATCTGGCATACAAGGGAACATTCAGTACTTC. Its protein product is CASSESGIQGNIQYF.

CDR3 sequence reads: CASSPLLDGYTF. The DNA for the CDR3 is TGTGCCAGCAGCCCCTTGCTTGACGGCTACACCTTC. V and J are TRBV7-9 and TRBJ1-2, with D unclear. This CDR3 has 12 residues. V was clipped by 5 bases and J by 8 bases, with 12 bases between them. CDR1 and CDR2 (germline): SEHNR, FQNEAQ (reference sequence).

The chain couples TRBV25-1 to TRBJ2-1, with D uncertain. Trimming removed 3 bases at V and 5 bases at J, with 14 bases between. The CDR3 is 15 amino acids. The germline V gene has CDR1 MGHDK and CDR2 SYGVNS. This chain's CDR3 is CASSDQAAVNNEQFF. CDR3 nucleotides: TGTGCCAGCAGTGATCAGGCCGCGGTTAACAATGAGCAGTTCTTC.

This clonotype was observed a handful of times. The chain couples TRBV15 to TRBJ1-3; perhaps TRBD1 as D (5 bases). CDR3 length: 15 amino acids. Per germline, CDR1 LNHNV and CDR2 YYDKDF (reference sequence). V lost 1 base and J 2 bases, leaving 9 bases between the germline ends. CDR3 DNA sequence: TGTGCCACCAGCAGAGTTGGGGCCCCTGGAAACACCATATATTTT. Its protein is CATSRVGAPGNTIYF.

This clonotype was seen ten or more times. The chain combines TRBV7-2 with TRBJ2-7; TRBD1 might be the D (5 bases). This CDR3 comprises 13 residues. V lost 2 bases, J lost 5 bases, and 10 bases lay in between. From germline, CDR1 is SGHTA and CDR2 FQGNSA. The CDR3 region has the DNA TGTGCCAGCAGCTTAAGCGCAGGGAACGAGCAGTACTTC. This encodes CASSLSAGNEQYF.

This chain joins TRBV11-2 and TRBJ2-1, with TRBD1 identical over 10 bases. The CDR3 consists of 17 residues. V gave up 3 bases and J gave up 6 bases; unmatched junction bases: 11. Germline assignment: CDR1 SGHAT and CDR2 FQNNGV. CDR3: CASSFINTGTGVNEQFF. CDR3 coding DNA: TGTGCCAGCAGCTTTATAAACACCGGGACAGGGGTCAATGAGCAGTTCTTC.

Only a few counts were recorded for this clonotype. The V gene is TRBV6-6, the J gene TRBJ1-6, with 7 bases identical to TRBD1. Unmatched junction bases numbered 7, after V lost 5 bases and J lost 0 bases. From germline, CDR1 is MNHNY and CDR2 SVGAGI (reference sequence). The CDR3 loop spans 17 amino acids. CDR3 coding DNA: TGTGCCAGCAGTCCAGGGGGGACAAGCTCCTATAATTCACCCCTCCACTTT. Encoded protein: CASSPGGTSSYNSPLHF.

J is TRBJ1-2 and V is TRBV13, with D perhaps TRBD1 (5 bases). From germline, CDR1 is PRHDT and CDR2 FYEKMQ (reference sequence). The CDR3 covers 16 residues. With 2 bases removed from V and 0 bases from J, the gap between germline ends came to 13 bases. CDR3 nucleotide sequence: TGTGCCAGCAGCTTATCCCCGCAGGGTGCTAACTATGGCTACACCTTC. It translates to CASSLSPQGANYGYTF.

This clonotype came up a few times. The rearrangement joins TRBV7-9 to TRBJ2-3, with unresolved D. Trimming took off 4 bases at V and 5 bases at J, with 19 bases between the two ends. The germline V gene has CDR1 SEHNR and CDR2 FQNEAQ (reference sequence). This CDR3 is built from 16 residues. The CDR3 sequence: CASSSPQEKARDTQYF. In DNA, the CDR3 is TGTGCCAGCAGCTCACCTCAAGAGAAGGCCCGAGATACGCAGTATTTT. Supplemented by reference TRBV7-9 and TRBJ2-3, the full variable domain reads DTGVSQNPRHKITKRGQNVTFRCDPISEHNRLYWYRQTLGQGPEFLTYFQNEAQLEKSRLLSDRFSAERPKGSFSTLEIQRTEQGDSAMYLCASSSPQEKARDTQYFGPGTRLTVL.

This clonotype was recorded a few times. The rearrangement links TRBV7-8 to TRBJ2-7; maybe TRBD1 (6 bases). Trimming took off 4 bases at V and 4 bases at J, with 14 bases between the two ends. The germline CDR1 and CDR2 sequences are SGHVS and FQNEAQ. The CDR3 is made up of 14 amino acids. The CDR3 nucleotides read TGTGCCAGCAGCTCATTCCAGGGGAAATACGAGCAGTACTTC. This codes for CASSSFQGKYEQYF.

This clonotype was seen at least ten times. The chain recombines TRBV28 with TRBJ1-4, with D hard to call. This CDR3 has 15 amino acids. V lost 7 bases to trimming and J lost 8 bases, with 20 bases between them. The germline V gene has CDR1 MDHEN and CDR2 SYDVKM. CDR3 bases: TGTGCCAGCAATCGGCCGTCTGGGATGGGCGAAAAACTGTTTTTT. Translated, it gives CASNRPSGMGEKLFF.

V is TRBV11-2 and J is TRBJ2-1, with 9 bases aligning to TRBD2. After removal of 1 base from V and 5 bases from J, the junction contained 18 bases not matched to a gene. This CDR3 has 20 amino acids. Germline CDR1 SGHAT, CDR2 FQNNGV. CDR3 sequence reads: CASSLGRVAVAGERDNEQFF. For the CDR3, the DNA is TGTGCCAGCAGCTTAGGTCGAGTGGCGGTAGCGGGAGAGCGCGACAATGAGCAGTTCTTC.

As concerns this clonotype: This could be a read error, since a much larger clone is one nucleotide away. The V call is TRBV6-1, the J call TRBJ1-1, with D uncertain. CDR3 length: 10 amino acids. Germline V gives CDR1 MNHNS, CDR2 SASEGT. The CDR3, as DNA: TGCCTGACCATGAACACTGATGCTTTCTTT. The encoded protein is CLTMNTDAFF.

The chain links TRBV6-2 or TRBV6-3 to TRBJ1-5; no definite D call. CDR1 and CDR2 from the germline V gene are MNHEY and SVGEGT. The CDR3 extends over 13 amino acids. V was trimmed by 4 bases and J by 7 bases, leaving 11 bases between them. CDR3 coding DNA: TGTGCCAGCAGTTCCCCCGAGTGGCAGCCCCAGCATTTT. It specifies CASSSPEWQPQHF.

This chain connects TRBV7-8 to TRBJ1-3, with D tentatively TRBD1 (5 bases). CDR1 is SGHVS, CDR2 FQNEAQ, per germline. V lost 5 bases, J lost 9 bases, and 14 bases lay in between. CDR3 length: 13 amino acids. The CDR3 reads CASSTQGFSTIYF. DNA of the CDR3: TGTGCCAGCAGCACGCAGGGATTTAGCACCATATATTTT.

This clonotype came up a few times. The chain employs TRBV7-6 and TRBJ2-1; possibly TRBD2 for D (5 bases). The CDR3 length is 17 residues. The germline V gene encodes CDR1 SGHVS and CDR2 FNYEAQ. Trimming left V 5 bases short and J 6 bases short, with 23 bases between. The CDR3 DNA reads TGTGCCAGCAGCCCCCAGGAGGCGGGCGCCCTGTCCAATGAGCAGTTCTTC. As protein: CASSPQEAGALSNEQFF.

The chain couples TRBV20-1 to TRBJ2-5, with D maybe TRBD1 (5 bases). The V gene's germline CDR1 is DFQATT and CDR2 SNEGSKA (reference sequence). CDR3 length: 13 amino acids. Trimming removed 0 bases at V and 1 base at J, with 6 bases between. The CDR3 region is CSARETVQETQYF. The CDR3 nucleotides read TGCAGTGCTAGAGAGACAGTCCAAGAGACCCAGTACTTC.

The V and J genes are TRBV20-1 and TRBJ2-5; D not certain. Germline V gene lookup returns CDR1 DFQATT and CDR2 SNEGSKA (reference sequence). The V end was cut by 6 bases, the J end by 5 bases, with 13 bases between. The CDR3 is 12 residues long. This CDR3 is CSAVWEGETQYF. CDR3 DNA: TGCAGTGCGGTCTGGGAAGGGGAGACCCAGTACTTC.

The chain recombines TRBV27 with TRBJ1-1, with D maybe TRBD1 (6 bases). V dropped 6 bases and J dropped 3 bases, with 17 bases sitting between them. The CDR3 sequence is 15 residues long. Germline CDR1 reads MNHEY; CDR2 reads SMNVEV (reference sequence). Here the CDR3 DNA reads TGTGCCAGCAGGATATTTTCAGGGGCCGACACTGAAGCTTTCTTT. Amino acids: CASRIFSGADTEAFF.

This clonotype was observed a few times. The CDR3 sequence: CASSTRVTEAFF. DNA for the CDR3: TGTGCCAGCAGCACCAGGGTCACTGAAGCTTTCTTT. V usage is TRBV11-2 and J usage is TRBJ1-1; a possible D gene is TRBD1 (5 bases). V lost 5 bases, J lost 4 bases, and 8 bases lay in between. The CDR3 totals 12 residues. Germline V lookup: CDR1 SGHAT, CDR2 FQNNGV.

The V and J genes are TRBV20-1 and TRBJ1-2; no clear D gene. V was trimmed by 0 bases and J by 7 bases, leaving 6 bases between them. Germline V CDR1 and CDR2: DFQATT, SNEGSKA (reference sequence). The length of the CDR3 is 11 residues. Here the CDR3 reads CSARDGGGYTF. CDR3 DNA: TGCAGTGCTAGAGACGGTGGTGGCTACACCTTC.

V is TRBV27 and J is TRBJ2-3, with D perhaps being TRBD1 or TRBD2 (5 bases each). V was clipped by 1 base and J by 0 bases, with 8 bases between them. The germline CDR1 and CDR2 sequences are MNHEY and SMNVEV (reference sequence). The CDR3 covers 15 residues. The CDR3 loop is CASSLYGDSTDTQYF. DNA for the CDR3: TGTGCCAGCAGTTTATATGGGGACAGCACAGATACGCAGTATTTT.

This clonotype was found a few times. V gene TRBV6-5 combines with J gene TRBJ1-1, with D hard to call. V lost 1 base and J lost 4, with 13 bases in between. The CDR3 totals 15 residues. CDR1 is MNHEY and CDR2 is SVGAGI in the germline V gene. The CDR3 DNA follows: TGTGCCAGCAGTTACTTGGGAGGAGAGAGCACTGAAGCTTTCTTT. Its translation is CASSYLGGESTEAFF.

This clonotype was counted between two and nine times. CDR3 DNA sequence: TGTGCCAGCACCTCCCCGGGCAGAGGTTCACCCCTCCACTTT. Protein product: CASTSPGRGSPLHF. This chain joins TRBV28 and TRBJ1-6; D not certain. The CDR3 extends over 14 amino acids. The ends were cut back, 7 bases at V and 9 bases at J, with 16 bases in the middle. Germline CDR1 and CDR2: MDHEN and SYDVKM.

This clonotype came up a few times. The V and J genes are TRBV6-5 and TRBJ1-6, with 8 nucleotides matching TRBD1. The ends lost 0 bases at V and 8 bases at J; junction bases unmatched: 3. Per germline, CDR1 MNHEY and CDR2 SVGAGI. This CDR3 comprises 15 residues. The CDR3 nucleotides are TGTGCCAGCAGTTACTCGAACAGGGGGGATTCACCCCTCCACTTT. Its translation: CASSYSNRGDSPLHF.

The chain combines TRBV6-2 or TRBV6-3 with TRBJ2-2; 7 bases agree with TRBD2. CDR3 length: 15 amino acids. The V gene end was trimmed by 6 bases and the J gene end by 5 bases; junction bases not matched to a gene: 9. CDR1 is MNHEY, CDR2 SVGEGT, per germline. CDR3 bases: TGTGCCAGCAGCCCTTGGACTAGAAGTACCGGGGAGCTGTTTTTT. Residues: CASSPWTRSTGELFF.

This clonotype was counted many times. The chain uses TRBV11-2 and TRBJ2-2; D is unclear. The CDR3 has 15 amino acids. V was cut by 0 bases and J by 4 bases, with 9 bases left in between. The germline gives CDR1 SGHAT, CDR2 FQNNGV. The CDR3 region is CASSLDPGPTGELFF. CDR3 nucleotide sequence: TGTGCCAGCAGCTTAGACCCGGGCCCCACCGGGGAGCTGTTTTTT.

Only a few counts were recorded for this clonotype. CDR3 in amino acids: CASSLVAGEGYEQYF. The CDR3 coding sequence is TGCGCCAGCAGCTTGGTAGCAGGGGAAGGATACGAGCAGTACTTC. V is TRBV5-1 and J is TRBJ2-7; TRBD1 is a possible D gene (6 bases). Trimming took off 0 bases at V and 4 bases at J, with 14 bases between the two ends. The CDR3 contains 15 residues. The germline CDR1 and CDR2 sequences are SGHRS and YFSETQ.

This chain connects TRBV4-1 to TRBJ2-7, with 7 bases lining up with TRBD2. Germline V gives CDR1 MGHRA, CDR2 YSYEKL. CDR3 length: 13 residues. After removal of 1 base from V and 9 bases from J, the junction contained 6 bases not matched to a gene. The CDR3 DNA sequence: TGCGCCAGCAGCCAAGCCCGACTAGCCGTGCAGTACTTC. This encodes CASSQARLAVQYF.

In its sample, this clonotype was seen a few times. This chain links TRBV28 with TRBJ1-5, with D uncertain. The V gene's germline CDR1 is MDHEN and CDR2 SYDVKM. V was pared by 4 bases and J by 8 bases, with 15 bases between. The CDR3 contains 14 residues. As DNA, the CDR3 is TGTGCCAGCAGTTCACTCATTAGGAATAAGCCCCAGCATTTT. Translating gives CASSSLIRNKPQHF. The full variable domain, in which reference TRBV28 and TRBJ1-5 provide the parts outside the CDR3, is DVKVTQSSRYLVKRTGEKVFLECVQDMDHENMFWYRQDPGLGLRLIYFSYDVKMKEKGDIPEGYSVSREKKERFSLILESASTNQTSMYLCASSSLIRNKPQHFGDGTRLSIL.